The clone carrying this TCR beta chain was recorded many times. Its antigen is still unknown. The iRepertoire nested amplicon-rescue multiplex PCR amplified TCR alpha and beta CDR3s from RNA. TCRdb fed the multiplex PCR reads into MiXCR, producing one record per CDR3 protein. The data contain a few hundred thousand distinct CDR3 sequences, roughly 41% of them singletons. The CDR3 length is 14 residues. Germline V gives CDR1 MNHEY, CDR2 SVGEGT. The V gene lost 6 bases and the J gene lost 7 bases, with 16 bases spanning the gap. This sample was taken from a study of glioma-infiltrating T cells. Study-level points and caveats: CDR3 overlap between tissue and blood was very small. Gliomas, especially low-grade, showed above-expected tissue-blood divergence; non-neoplastic patients showed below.

The TCR comes from a human donor with low-grade glioma or glioblastoma, undergoing nonglioma brain surgery, or in good health (not recorded which). The rearrangement links TRBV6-2 or TRBV6-3 to TRBJ2-1; D not certain. The sample taken for sequencing was glioma tissue, nonneoplastic brain tissue, or PBMCs (not recorded which). The CDR3 nucleotides read TGTGCCAGCAGCCTCCTCGATCCGTGGAATGAGCAGTTCTTC. This gives the protein CASSLLDPWNEQFF.